This paragraph reports one TCR beta chain. Trimming took off 4 bases at V and 4 bases at J, with 10 bases between the two ends. Germline V gene data show CDR1 as SGHVS and CDR2 as FQNEAQ. This CDR3 spans 14 amino acids. Sequenced by immunoSEQ multiplex PCR; TCRdb stores in-frame clones only, minus some. The table shows fewer than 40,000 clones, with approximately 91% occurring only once. This specimen belongs to a study of sequential checkpoint blockade in melanoma. Treatment: randomized to nivolumab then ipilimumab (arm A) or the reverse (arm B). This specimen was CD8+ T cells sorted from blood (inferred from file names), taken from a patient given nivolumab and ipilimumab in sequence. The chain recombines TRBV7-8 with TRBJ2-2; the D gene is possibly TRBD1 (6 bases). This receptor was obtained from a human donor with melanoma. The CDR3 is CASSSDRSTGELFF. CDR3 in DNA: TGTGCCAGCAGCTCCGACAGGAGCACCGGGGAGCTGTTTTTT. The full variable domain, with the rest looked up from reference TRBV7-8 and TRBJ2-2, is GAGVSQSPRYKVAKRGQDVALRCDPISGHVSLFWYQQALGQGPEFLTYFQNEAQLDKSGLPSDRFFAERPEGSVSTLKIQRTQQEDSAVYLCASSSDRSTGELFFGEGSRLTVL.